The 7 T cell receptor beta chains presented below share a single source sample, sequenced in a study of cytomegalovirus exposure and HLA in healthy donors. The study ran its PCR with 60 Vbeta and 13 Jbeta primers. Clones were read by immunoSEQ multiplex PCR, and TCRdb kept only the in-frame ones, dropping some. The data hold about 140,000 clones, with about 61% observed a single time. Material for sequencing was PBMCs. Receptors were obtained from a woman between 40 and 55 years old in good health and CMV-seronegative.

This clone was observed a few times. The chain recombines TRBV5-4 with TRBJ1-1; TRBD1 might be the D (6 bases). The CDR3 has 14 amino acids. The V end was cut by 4 bases, the J end by 6 bases, with 16 bases between. Germline V CDR1 and CDR2: SGHNT, YYREEE (reference sequence). The DNA of the CDR3 is TGTGCCAGCAGCCCCTTACAGGGAGGGGCTGAAGCTTTCTTT. Its translation is CASSPLQGGAEAFF.

The J gene is TRBJ2-5, the V gene TRBV7-2, with D possibly TRBD2 on 6 matching bases. Germline V gene lookup returns CDR1 SGHTA and CDR2 FQGNSA. The CDR3 spans 16 residues. V was shortened by 0 bases and J by 0 bases, with 11 bases between the two germline ends. The CDR3 DNA reads as TGTGCCAGCAGCTTAGCGCTTGGGGGGTACCAAGAGACCCAGTACTTC. Residues: CASSLALGGYQETQYF.

The chain links TRBV27 to TRBJ1-2, with D tentatively TRBD1 (5 bases). Trimming took off 10 bases at V and 8 bases at J, with 20 bases between the two ends. Germline V gene data show CDR1 as MNHEY and CDR2 as SMNVEV (reference sequence). This CDR3 spans 13 amino acids. CDR3 DNA: TGTGCCACCGAGACTGCCAGGGTGGAGGGCTACACCTTC. It encodes CATETARVEGYTF.

The rearrangement links TRBV27 to TRBJ2-7; 9 bases are a match to TRBD1. The J segment lost 6 bases and the V segment lost 5 bases, leaving 8 bases of the junction unmatched. This CDR3 contains 14 residues. CDR1 and CDR2 from the germline V gene are MNHEY and SMNVEV (reference sequence). The CDR3 coding sequence is TGTGCCAGCAGTCTGGGACAGGGCTTCGGCGAGCAGTACTTC. It yields the protein CASSLGQGFGEQYF.

The chain links TRBV20-1 to TRBJ1-2; no reliable D call. This CDR3 is 11 amino acids long. The germline V and J ends were trimmed by 4 bases and 7 bases, with 10 bases remaining between them. The germline gives CDR1 DFQATT, CDR2 SNEGSKA (reference sequence). The CDR3 reads CSAKRPAGYTF. CDR3 bases: TGCAGTGCTAAGAGGCCAGCTGGCTACACCTTC.

This chain uses TRBV7-2 with TRBJ2-7, with 9 bases fitting TRBD1. The CDR3 has 14 residues. CDR1 SGHTA and CDR2 FQGNSA come from the germline V gene. J was trimmed by 3 bases and V by 3 bases; bases with no gene match: 3. Here the CDR3 DNA reads TGTGCCAGCAGCTTTGGGACAGGGAACTACGAGCAGTACTTC. As protein: CASSFGTGNYEQYF.

The V call is TRBV27, the J call TRBJ2-7, with TRBD2 matching over 7 bases. Unmatched junction bases numbered 4, after V lost 5 bases and J lost 3 bases. CDR1 and CDR2 from the germline V gene are MNHEY and SMNVEV (reference sequence). This CDR3 is 13 amino acids long. CDR3 region: CASSPGGLYEQYF. Here the CDR3 DNA reads TGTGCCAGCAGTCCGGGGGGACTCTACGAGCAGTACTTC.